These 32 T cell receptor beta chains share one sample of origin, sequenced in a study of Graves' ophthalmopathy and Graves' hyperthyroidism. The authors amplified TCR beta CDR3 regions from RNA transcripts. The first-round RT-PCR employed HTBI primers together with the Qiagen OneStep RT-PCR kit. A multiplex PCR was then performed as the second round. TCRdb processed the multiplex PCR reads anew with MiXCR; each CDR3 protein has one entry. Seen here are 580,000 or so distinct CDR3 sequences, under 45% observed once, and the top ten hold about 4.6%. Sequenced material: peripheral blood or thyroid tissue (not recorded which). The source is an adult man with Graves' hyperthyroidism.

The chain combines TRBV6-2 or TRBV6-3 with TRBJ1-5; 7 bases agree with TRBD1. The CDR3 contains 14 residues. Unmatched junction bases numbered 4, after V lost 2 bases and J lost 6 bases. Germline V lookup: CDR1 MNHEY, CDR2 SVGEGT. The CDR3 protein is CASSYQQGVQPQHF. The CDR3 coding sequence is TGTGCCAGCAGTTACCAGCAGGGGGTTCAGCCCCAGCATTTT.

This chain connects TRBV24-1 to TRBJ1-2; D uncertain. Between the trimmed V and J ends, which lost 7 bases and 10 bases, there was a span of 15 bases. The CDR3 is made up of 12 amino acids. CDR1 is KGHDR and CDR2 is SFDVKD in the germline V gene. As DNA, the CDR3 is TGTGCCACCAGCAGACATGACATGGTCTACACCTTC. Translating it yields CATSRHDMVYTF.

This clonotype came up many times. This chain links TRBV5-6 with TRBJ1-1; D possibly corresponds to TRBD1 (6 bases). The CDR3 totals 14 residues. The V gene lost 4 bases and the J gene lost 1 base, with 11 bases spanning the gap. Germline V lookup: CDR1 SGHDT, CDR2 YYEEEE. The CDR3 is CASSPDSSNTEAFF. For the CDR3, the DNA is TGTGCCAGCAGCCCGGACAGTTCGAACACTGAAGCTTTCTTT. Variable domain in full (rest from reference TRBV5-6 and TRBJ1-1): DAGVTQSPTHLIKTRGQQVTLRCSPKSGHDTVSWYQQALGQGPQFIFQYYEEEERQRGNFPDRFSGHQFPNYSSELNVNALLLGDSALYLCASSPDSSNTEAFFGQGTRLTVV.

V gene TRBV5-8 combines with J gene TRBJ2-7; the match to TRBD1 covers 9 bases. J lost 4 bases, V lost 2 bases, and 7 bases had no gene match. Per germline, CDR1 SGHTS and CDR2 YDEGEE. The CDR3 extends over 15 amino acids. The CDR3 nucleotides are TGTGCCAGCAGCTTTACCGGGACAGGGCCTTACGAGCAGTACTTC. Translating gives CASSFTGTGPYEQYF.

The chain links TRBV5-1 to TRBJ1-1; D perhaps matches TRBD1 (6 bases). Deletions cut 0 bases from V and 0 bases from J, with 9 bases between. Germline CDR1 SGHRS, CDR2 YFSETQ. The CDR3 consists of 15 residues. The CDR3 nucleotides are TGCGCCAGCAGCTTGGAGCAGGGGTTGAACACTGAAGCTTTCTTT. Residues: CASSLEQGLNTEAFF.

This clonotype was counted between two and nine times. The CDR3 bases are TGCAGCGTCTCTAGCTCCTACGAGCAGTACTTC. Protein: CSVSSSYEQYF. The chain links TRBV29-1 to TRBJ2-7; D unclear. CDR1 is SQVTM, CDR2 ANQGSEA, per germline. The V and J ends lost 6 bases and 0 bases respectively, with 6 bases between them. There are 11 residues in the CDR3.

The gene calls are TRBV12-5 and TRBJ2-7, with TRBD2 as a possible D gene (5 bases). The germline gives CDR1 LGHNT, CDR2 FRNRAP. V was trimmed by 1 base and J by 9 bases, leaving 19 bases between them. CDR3 length: 15 residues. CDR3: CASGLGTRAGVGQYF. The CDR3 DNA follows: TGTGCTAGTGGTTTGGGAACTAGAGCTGGAGTTGGGCAGTACTTC.

The table lists this clonotype with many counts. At one boundary the junction diverges from the germline segment, which might be a read error. The J gene is TRBJ1-6, the V gene TRBV2; D is possibly TRBD1 (5 bases). This CDR3 has 14 amino acids. Germline loops: CDR1 SNHLY, CDR2 FYNNEI. As DNA, the CDR3 is TGTGCCAGCAGAGAAGAGACAGTCCGATCACCCCTCCACTTT. Translating it yields CASREETVRSPLHF.

On this clonotype: A much larger clone differs from this one at a single base, so this may be a read error. V usage is TRBV6-4 and J usage is TRBJ1-1; unclear D gene. The V gene's germline CDR1 is MRHNA and CDR2 SNTAGT. This CDR3 has 16 amino acids. Trimming shortened V by 4 bases and J by 0 bases, and 15 bases separated the two germline ends. The CDR3 loop is CASSAPDRRLNTEAFF. CDR3 in DNA: TGTGCCAGCAGTGCCCCGGACCGTCGTTTGAACACTGAAGCTTTCTTT.

The table lists this clonotype with many counts. The rearrangement links TRBV27 to TRBJ1-5; TRBD1 matches 8 bases. Per germline, CDR1 MNHEY and CDR2 SMNVEV (reference sequence). There are 13 residues in the CDR3. With 10 bases clipped from V and 2 bases from J, the junction kept 4 bases outside the gene matches. The CDR3 region is CATRGQGNQPQHF. The CDR3 DNA reads TGTGCCACCAGGGGACAGGGCAATCAGCCCCAGCATTTT.

A few counts support this clonotype. The chain has TRBV19 and TRBJ1-1; 7 positions agree with TRBD1. CDR1 LNHDA and CDR2 SQIVND come from the germline V gene (reference sequence). This CDR3 is 13 amino acids long. The V gene end was trimmed by 8 bases and the J gene end by 1 base; junction bases not matched to a gene: 4. The CDR3: CASGRTGNTEAFF. CDR3 sequence (DNA): TGTGCCAGTGGACGGACAGGGAACACTGAAGCTTTCTTT.

This clonotype was recorded many times. CDR3 region: CAIRPVSSYEQYF. CDR3 DNA sequence: TGTGCCATCAGACCAGTTAGCTCCTACGAGCAGTACTTC. The genes are TRBV10-3 and TRBJ2-7; no clear D. The CDR3 spans 13 residues. Per germline, CDR1 ENHRY and CDR2 SYGVKD. V lost 6 bases to trimming and J lost 0 bases, with 9 bases between them.

This clonotype has ten or more counts. V gene TRBV7-8 combines with J gene TRBJ1-2, with 9 bases identical to TRBD1. Germline lookup yields CDR1 SGHVS and CDR2 FQNEAQ. The CDR3 has 13 amino acids. The V and J ends lost 4 bases and 6 bases, in that order; junction bases with no gene match: 3. The CDR3 loop reads CASSWGTGNGYTF. The CDR3 region has the DNA TGTGCCAGCAGCTGGGGGACAGGGAATGGCTACACCTTC.

This clonotype has a count of ten or more. V is TRBV20-1 and J is TRBJ2-7; TRBD1 might be the D (5 bases). The CDR3 consists of 15 residues. V was pared by 2 bases and J by 2 bases, with 16 bases between. Germline V lookup: CDR1 DFQATT, CDR2 SNEGSKA (reference sequence). The CDR3 region is CSARRGAQQAYEQYF. The CDR3 DNA sequence: TGCAGTGCTAGAAGGGGCGCACAGCAAGCCTACGAGCAGTACTTC.

Comments on this clonotype: Germline and junction disagree at one end, which may indicate a read error. This chain joins TRBV19 and TRBJ1-3, with D hard to call. This CDR3 is built from 15 residues. The germline gives CDR1 LNHDA, CDR2 SQIVND (reference sequence). CDR3 sequence reads: CGSSSSGDSGNTIYF. The CDR3 DNA follows: TGTGGCAGTAGTTCCTCAGGAGACTCTGGAAACACCATATATTTT.

Comment on this clonotype: A much larger clonotype is one base distant, so this may be a read error. The chain carries TRBV7-2 and TRBJ1-4; TRBD2 matches 11 bases. The J call may not be correct, given that the DNA end is closer to TRBJ2-2. The germline gives CDR1 SGHTA, CDR2 FQGNSA. The length of the CDR3 is 15 residues. CDR3: CASTLSGGGSGELFF. The CDR3 DNA sequence: TGTGCCAGCACCCTTAGCGGGGGGGGCAGCGGGGAGCTGTTTTTT.

V is TRBV2 and J is TRBJ1-1, with D maybe TRBD1 (5 bases). This CDR3 is 13 amino acids long. The V gene lost 8 bases and the J gene lost 1 base, with 11 bases spanning the gap. Germline V gene sequence: CDR1 SNHLY, CDR2 FYNNEI. DNA for the CDR3: TGTGCCAGCTGGGGACTTACGAACACTGAAGCTTTCTTT. Residues: CASWGLTNTEAFF.

This clonotype was recorded at least ten times. The gene calls are TRBV29-1 and TRBJ1-2; D is undetermined. V lost 0 bases and J lost 7, with 12 bases in between. The CDR3 has 13 amino acids. In germline, CDR1 is SQVTM, CDR2 ANQGSEA. The CDR3 reads CSVEDLPDIGYTF. The CDR3 DNA reads TGCAGCGTTGAAGATCTCCCTGACATTGGCTACACCTTC.

In the case of this clonotype: Its ends do not fully match the called genes, so a read error is possible. The chain joins TRBV7-9 to TRBJ1-5; perhaps TRBD1 as D (6 bases). CDR3 length equals 16 residues. Germline loops: CDR1 SEHNR, CDR2 FQNEAQ (reference sequence). CDR3 residues: CASSLSPGGTQETQHF. CDR3 DNA sequence: TGTGCTAGCAGCTTATCCCCGGGAGGGACACAAGAGACCCAGCATTTT.

Points on this clonotype: A much larger clonotype is one base distant, so this may be a read error. This chain links TRBV11-3 with TRBJ1-2; D possibly corresponds to TRBD1 (6 bases). Deletions cut 5 bases from V and 2 bases from J, with 15 bases between. Germline lookup yields CDR1 SGHNT and CDR2 YENEEA. The CDR3 consists of 15 residues. The DNA for the CDR3 is TGTGCCAGCAGCCCCACCAGGGGTTGGAACTATGGCTACACCTTC. Translation gives CASSPTRGWNYGYTF.

About this clonotype: One end of the junction does not line up with germline, which may come from a read error. The J gene is TRBJ1-1, the V gene TRBV10-3; D unresolved. Germline CDR1 reads ENHRY; CDR2 reads SYGVKD. This CDR3 spans 13 amino acids. CDR3 DNA sequence: TGTGCCATCAGTGTGAAGATGAATACTGAAGCTTTCTTT. It specifies CAISVKMNTEAFF.

This clonotype was counted ten times or more. The chain combines TRBV20-1 with TRBJ2-7; D gene uncertain. CDR3 length equals 17 residues. With 0 bases removed from V and 3 bases from J, the gap between germline ends came to 21 bases. Germline V lookup: CDR1 DFQATT, CDR2 SNEGSKA (reference sequence). The CDR3 sequence: CSARDMGWRLANYEQYF. CDR3 bases: TGCAGTGCTAGAGATATGGGCTGGCGCCTCGCCAACTACGAGCAGTACTTC.

This clonotype came up many times. The genes are TRBV10-3 and TRBJ1-2, with 7 bases that match TRBD1. This CDR3 has 13 amino acids. In germline, CDR1 is ENHRY, CDR2 SYGVKD. J gave up 4 bases and V 6 bases, and 5 bases lay outside the gene matches. The DNA for the CDR3 is TGTGCCATCAGGACAGGGAATCGCTATGGCTACACCTTC. The encoded protein is CAIRTGNRYGYTF.

The chain joins TRBV7-9 to TRBJ2-7; D gene uncertain. V dropped 1 base and J dropped 7 bases, with 17 bases sitting between them. This CDR3 has 15 residues. Germline CDR1 SEHNR, CDR2 FQNEAQ (reference sequence). CDR3 sequence (DNA): TGTGCCAGCAGCTTAGGAGGCCAGTCTGGTAATGAGCAGTACTTC. It translates to CASSLGGQSGNEQYF.

This sequence joins TRBV20-1 and TRBJ2-5; D is ambiguous. With the DNA end fitting TRBJ2-1 better, the J assignment may be wrong. Germline CDR1 and CDR2: DFQATT and SNEGSKA (reference sequence). The CDR3 totals 11 residues. The CDR3 DNA reads as TGCAGTGCTAGTAAAGTCACTGAGCAGTTCTTC. Amino acid sequence: CSASKVTEQFF.

This clonotype was seen many times. The V and J genes are TRBV5-4 and TRBJ2-2, with 8 bases aligning to TRBD1. V was pared by 4 bases and J by 0 bases, with 2 bases of the junction left unmatched. The germline CDR1 and CDR2 sequences are SGHNT and YYREEE (reference sequence). The CDR3 contains 15 residues. DNA for the CDR3: TGTGCCAGCAGCACGGGACAGGCGAACACCGGGGAGCTGTTTTTT. Its translation: CASSTGQANTGELFF.

This clonotype was observed many times. This rearrangement joins TRBV19 to TRBJ2-2; D unresolved. CDR1 is LNHDA, CDR2 SQIVND, per germline (reference sequence). V dropped 3 bases and J dropped 10 bases, with 9 bases sitting between them. The CDR3 sequence is 12 residues long. Here the CDR3 reads CASSITRAELFF. CDR3 bases: TGTGCCAGTAGTATTACCCGGGCGGAGCTGTTTTTT.

This clonotype was counted ten times or more. The chain couples TRBV29-1 to TRBJ2-7, with TRBD1 matching over 9 bases. The CDR3 totals 13 residues. Germline values: CDR1 SQVTM, CDR2 ANQGSEA. V trimming: 3 bases; J trimming: 3 bases; junction bases outside the gene matches: 3. Here the CDR3 reads CSVDEGQGYEQYF. As DNA, the CDR3 is TGCAGCGTTGATGAGGGACAGGGCTACGAGCAGTACTTC.

This clonotype was counted ten times or more. The chain recombines TRBV6-5 with TRBJ1-2, with a possible D match to TRBD1 (5 bases). This CDR3 contains 14 residues. CDR1 and CDR2 (germline): MNHEY, SVGAGI. V was trimmed by 6 bases and J by 3 bases, leaving 14 bases between them. The CDR3 protein is CASSQQAFHYGYTF. The CDR3 DNA reads as TGTGCCAGCAGCCAACAGGCATTTCACTATGGCTACACCTTC.

The gene calls are TRBV20-1 and TRBJ2-3; 10 nucleotides match TRBD1. Trimming took 8 bases from V and 2 from J; bases not matched to a gene: 13. This CDR3 has 16 amino acids. Germline V gene sequence: CDR1 DFQATT, CDR2 SNEGSKA (reference sequence). The CDR3 here is CSSQGTDRGNTDTQYF. CDR3 nucleotide sequence: TGCAGTTCCCAGGGAACGGACAGGGGGAACACAGATACGCAGTATTTT.

The J gene is TRBJ2-6, the V gene TRBV24-1, with 9 positions matching TRBD1. Germline values: CDR1 KGHDR, CDR2 SFDVKD. The length of the CDR3 is 16 residues. The junction had 10 bases not matched to a gene; V was cut back by 12 bases and J by 2 bases. In nucleotides, the CDR3 is TGTGCCCCCAAGGGACAGGGTCTCCCTGGGGCCAACGTCCTGACTTTC. Protein: CAPKGQGLPGANVLTF.

This clonotype came up many times. CDR3 loop: CASSLYLTGGFYAFF. In DNA, the CDR3 is TGTGCCAGCAGCTTGTATCTCACAGGGGGCTTTTATGCTTTCTTT. V is TRBV5-5 and J is TRBJ1-1; 9 bases are shared with TRBD1. The CDR3 spans 15 residues. The V and J ends lost 1 base and 11 bases, in that order; junction bases with no gene match: 12. The germline gives CDR1 SGHKS, CDR2 YYEKEE (reference sequence).